This T cell receptor (beta chain) was identified in a study of T cell responses to AZD1222 COVID-19 vaccine. Study findings and constraints: Among spike-specific TCRs, nearly half reportedly target unmutated variant regions.

A word on this clone: The target antigen is unknown.

Trimming took off 8 bases at V and 2 bases at J, with 7 bases between the two ends. Germline CDR1 and CDR2: MDHEN and SYDVKM. The CDR3 runs to 11 residues. Generated by immunoSEQ multiplex PCR, the TCRdb table keeps only in-frame clones and is missing some. The repertoire has roughly 120,000 clones, about 87% of them found once; the top ten carry under 6.5%. The gene calls are TRBV28 and TRBJ2-7, with D perhaps matching TRBD2 (5 bases). The clonotype originates from an adult in good health. The material sequenced was peripheral blood, taken on day 0 of AZD1222 vaccination. DNA for the CDR3: TGTGCCAGCCGGGGAGCCTACGAGCAGTACTTC. The encoded protein is CASRGAYEQYF. The full variable domain, completed using reference TRBV28 and TRBJ2-7, is DVKVTQSSRYLVKRTGEKVFLECVQDMDHENMFWYRQDPGLGLRLIYFSYDVKMKEKGDIPEGYSVSREKKERFSLILESASTNQTSMYLCASRGAYEQYFGPGTRLTVT.